This TCR beta chain is drawn from a study of cytomegalovirus exposure and HLA in healthy donors. Study-level results: It was in a later analysis that TCR association rates were seen to vary by HLA locus, highest for DRB1 and lowest for HLA-C. In a later analysis, parvovirus B19, influenza, CMV and Epstein-Barr virus appeared linked to several top co-occurrence clusters.

The V gene lost 7 bases and the J gene lost 9 bases, with 16 bases spanning the gap. The CDR3 loop spans 12 amino acids. The V gene's germline CDR1 is SQVTM and CDR2 ANQGSEA. Every donor was a healthy person donating bone marrow. As for this clone: Its target is not known.

A multiplex PCR was run with 60 Vbeta primers and 13 Jbeta primers. This table comes from immunoSEQ multiplex PCR, and its TCRdb copy is limited to in-frame clones, with some not included. The table has 90,000 to 110,000 clones, around 84% seen once. The sample was PBMCs. This chain uses TRBV29-1 with TRBJ2-1, with D maybe TRBD2 (7 bases). This sequence originates from a young man in good health and CMV-seronegative. The CDR3 coding sequence is TGCAGCGGGGGGGGGCGCGGTACTGAGCAGTTCTTC. Protein product: CSGGGRGTEQFF.